This is a list of T cell receptor beta chains from one sample in a study of blood T cell repertoires in COVID-19. The data were produced by immunoSEQ multiplex PCR, yet TCRdb's version contains in-frame clones alone and is incomplete. The sample includes 350,000 to 400,000 clones, roughly 87% of them seen just once. Sequencing was performed on PBMCs or T cells enriched from blood (not recorded which). The source is a woman in her thirties who had recovered from COVID-19. Each CDR3 is given with its conserved first and last residue.

J gene	V gene	CDR3 protein
TRBJ1-3	TRBV9	CASSISPVSGNTIYF
TRBJ2-3	TRBV7-9	CASGGENTDTQYF
TRBJ2-7	TRBV7-9	CASSSPLDRASSYEQYF
TRBJ2-7	TRBV27	CASSLHDQLAGPYEQYF
TRBJ1-5	TRBV5-1	CASSPEGGTKPQHF
TRBJ1-1	TRBV7-2	CASSLRQATEAFF
TRBJ2-1	TRBV19	CASTEGAGQGFYNEQFF
TRBJ2-1	TRBV7-8	CASSLKPGTGAHEQFF
TRBJ2-7	TRBV7-9	CASSLALQGRQYF
TRBJ1-1	TRBV30	CAWEGQGEMNTEAFF
TRBJ2-3	TRBV29-1	CSVDAGAKATDTQYF